These T cell receptor beta chains were read from a single sample in a study of blood T cells in healthy people across ages. TCRdb recomputed calls from the 5' RACE reads with MiXCR, one row per CDR3 protein. Found here are approximately 1,000,000 distinct CDR3 sequences, 35% to 40% of them singletons; the top ten hold approximately 14%. Sequencing used blood. The receptors were sampled from a man aged 18 to 29 in good health. Both conserved end residues are part of each CDR3. D genes are given only for firm matches. A row's size may be missing; if present it is once, few, many or a size class.

>NA|TRBJ2-1|NA|11|TRBV7-2
CASSLYYEQFF
TGTGCCAGCAGCTTATACTATGAGCAGTTCTTC
>NA|TRBJ2-7|TRBD1|13|TRBV6-1
CASRWTGAYEQYF
TGTGCCAGCAGATGGACAGGAGCCTACGAGCAGTACTTC
>NA|TRBJ2-3|NA|15|TRBV30
CAWTIPGQTTYTQYF
TGTGCCTGGACGATACCGGGCCAAACTACATATACGCAGTATTTT
>few|TRBJ1-4|NA|14|TRBV13
CASSRRPTNEKLFF
TGTGCCAGCAGTCGACGGCCGACTAATGAAAAACTGTTTTTT
>NA|TRBJ1-1|TRBD1|16|TRBV7-9
CASNTKQGAANTEAFF
TGTGCCAGCAACACCAAACAGGGGGCGGCGAACACTGAAGCTTTCTTT
>NA|TRBJ1-5|TRBD1|16|TRBV4-1
CASSHLQGAPGQPQHF
TGCGCCAGCAGCCACTTACAGGGGGCGCCCGGGCAGCCCCAGCATTTT
>NA|TRBJ1-2|TRBD1|14|TRBV5-1
CASSVQGGGYGYTF
TGCGCCAGCAGCGTACAAGGGGGCGGCTATGGCTACACCTTC
>NA|TRBJ2-4|NA|15|TRBV3-1
CASSQVRAFKDIQYF
TGTGCCAGCAGCCAAGTCCGAGCCTTTAAGGACATTCAGTACTTC
>NA|TRBJ2-7|TRBD2|16|TRBV6-5
CASSRLLAGGAYEQYF
TGTGCCAGCAGCCGACTTCTAGCGGGGGGAGCCTACGAGCAGTACTTC
>few|TRBJ1-2|NA|14|TRBV10-3
CASSDQEANYGYTF
TGTGCCAGTTCAGATCAGGAAGCTAACTATGGCTACACCTTC
>NA|TRBJ1-3|NA|16|TRBV6-2/TRBV6-3
CASAGGLEQPGNTIYF
TGTGCCAGCGCAGGAGGTCTAGAACAGCCGGGAAACACCATATATTTT
>few|TRBJ1-4|NA|11|TRBV29-1
CSVQQNEKLFF
TGCAGCGTCCAGCAAAATGAAAAACTGTTTTTT
>few|TRBJ2-3|NA|9|TRBV20-1
CAAGDTQYF
TGCGCCGCTGGAGATACGCAGTATTTT
>NA|TRBJ2-7|TRBD2|17|TRBV6-5
CASSYTPFEGGSKAQYF
TGTGCCAGCAGTTACACACCTTTTGAGGGAGGGAGCAAGGCCCAGTACTTC
>NA|TRBJ1-1|NA|16|TRBV5-1
CASSLPQGTWNTEAFF
TGCGCCAGCAGCCTACCTCAGGGGACCTGGAACACTGAAGCTTTCTTT
>NA|TRBJ2-3|TRBD2|16|TRBV5-5
CASSYGGLAGGGTQYF
TGTGCCAGCAGCTACGGAGGACTAGCAGGAGGGGGTACGCAGTATTTT
>few|TRBJ1-2|NA|12|TRBV28
CASRGLGGGYTF
TGTGCCAGCAGGGGATTGGGGGGCGGCTACACCTTC
>NA|TRBJ2-4|TRBD1|14|TRBV27
CASSIGTGGNIQYF
TGTGCCAGCAGCATAGGGACAGGGGGCAACATTCAGTACTTC
>NA|TRBJ1-2|NA|14|TRBV12-3/TRBV12-4
CASSVSRAVEGYTF
TGTGCCAGCAGTGTGTCCAGGGCCGTGGAAGGCTACACCTTC
>few|TRBJ1-2|NA|13|TRBV5-1
CASSLAGTYGYTF
TGCGCCAGCAGCTTGGCAGGGACATATGGCTACACCTTC
>few|TRBJ2-5|TRBD2|16|TRBV7-2
CASSLGPGAGGETQYF
TGTGCCAGCAGCTTAGGCCCGGGGGCGGGGGGAGAGACCCAGTACTTC
>NA|TRBJ1-2|TRBD1|17|TRBV20-1
CSARGAGTGGFMDGYTF
TGCAGTGCTAGAGGAGCCGGGACAGGGGGCTTTATGGATGGCTACACCTTC
>few|TRBJ1-4|TRBD1|13|TRBV12-3/TRBV12-4
CASSLGQSEKLFF
TGTGCCAGCAGTTTGGGACAGTCCGAAAAACTGTTTTTT
>once|TRBJ1-5|TRBD1|16|TRBV12-3/TRBV12-4
CASSWTGDLSNQPQHF
TGTGCCAGCAGTTGGACAGGGGATCTTAGCAATCAGCCCCAGCATTTT
>NA|TRBJ1-2|NA|13|TRBV6-5
CASSYSRGSGCTF
TGTGCCAGCAGTTATTCCAGGGGTTCTGGCTGCACCTTC
>NA|TRBJ2-1|TRBD1|14|TRBV20-1
CSANNRGPIDEQFF
TGCAGTGCTAATAACAGGGGGCCTATCGACGAGCAGTTCTTC
>few|TRBJ1-6|NA|17|TRBV6-6
CASSAGGLRPYNSPLHF
TGTGCCAGCAGCGCCGGGGGGCTCCGGCCCTATAATTCACCCCTCCACTTT
>NA|TRBJ1-1|NA|16|TRBV27
CASSLLPLRGDTEAFF
TGTGCCAGCAGTTTACTCCCCCTGAGAGGGGACACTGAAGCTTTCTTT